This T cell receptor (beta chain) stems from a study of cytomegalovirus exposure and HLA in healthy donors. Sequenced by immunoSEQ multiplex PCR; TCRdb stores in-frame clones only, minus some. The table lists around 150,000 clones, approximately 80% of them singletons, with 2% to 2.5% in the top ten. The receptor was derived from a man aged 30 to 45 in good health and CMV-seropositive. Sample: PBMCs.

The CDR3 DNA reads as TGCGCCAGCAGAGACAGTACAGATACGCAGTATTTT. Its translation is CASRDSTDTQYF. The chain has TRBV5-1 and TRBJ2-3; the D gene is possibly TRBD1 (5 bases). CDR3 length: 12 amino acids. CDR1 and CDR2 (germline): SGHRS, YFSETQ. The germline V and J ends were trimmed by 5 bases and 3 bases, with 7 bases remaining between them.